The clone carrying this TCR beta chain was counted many times. Its target is not known. The data were obtained in a study of response to subunit inactivated influenza vaccine. Broader study findings: Seasonal influenza vaccination, on each occasion, was suggested by the authors to recruit few new T cells.

From the RT-PCR reads, TCRdb called clonotypes with MiXCR, one entry per CDR3 protein. The table records roughly 780,000 distinct CDR3 sequences, about 18% of them present only once. The CDR3 runs to 14 residues. Trimming left V 2 bases short and J 1 base short, with 8 bases between. Germline values: CDR1 SEHNR, CDR2 FQNEAQ (reference sequence). The rearrangement joins TRBV7-9 to TRBJ1-1; no reliable D call. This TCR came from a man aged 45-65 years who received an inactivated influenza vaccine. Material: PBMCs from blood, obtained more than 4 days after vaccination. For the CDR3, the DNA is TGTGCCAGCAGCTTATTGACGGAGAACACTGAAGCTTTCTTT. This translates into CASSLLTENTEAFF.